This is a list of T cell receptor beta chains from one sample in a study of T cell responses to AZD1222 COVID-19 vaccine. Only in-frame clones appear in the TCRdb table, and some are missing; sequencing was by immunoSEQ multiplex PCR. Of roughly 160,000 clones listed, approximately 93% were seen once; the top ten hold approximately 1%. The sample was peripheral blood, taken on day 0 of AZD1222 vaccination. The receptors stem from an adult in good health. Both conserved end residues are part of each CDR3. Each record gives: J gene, V gene, clone size, D gene, CDR3 protein, CDR3 DNA. A D gene is named only where the DNA matches it firmly. A clone size is listed for some rows: how often the clone was seen (once, few, many), or a class if it is expanded.

>TRBJ2-1|TRBV11-3|-|TRBD2
CASSSSGGSYNEQFF
TGTGCCAGCAGTTCTAGCGGGGGCTCCTACAATGAGCAGTTCTTC
>TRBJ2-2|TRBV5-1|-|-
CASIRDPGGGELFF
TGCGCCAGCATCCGGGACCCCGGAGGCGGGGAGCTGTTTTTT
>TRBJ2-3|TRBV5-1|-|TRBD2
CASSPTGTSGDTQYF
TGCGCCAGCAGCCCTACCGGGACTAGCGGAGATACGCAGTATTTT
>TRBJ1-1|TRBV30|-|-
CAWSVPTIEAFF
TGTGCCTGGAGTGTCCCAACCATTGAAGCTTTCTTT
>TRBJ2-7|TRBV7-3|-|-
CASSRGTDEQYF
TGTGCCAGCAGCAGGGGAACGGACGAGCAGTACTTC
>TRBJ2-3|TRBV5-8|-|TRBD1
CASTPGQSSTDTQYF
TGTGCCAGCACCCCGGGACAGTCTAGCACAGATACGCAGTATTTT
>TRBJ1-6|TRBV2|once|-
CATGHYNSPLHF
TGTGCCACCGGACACTATAATTCACCCCTCCACTTT
>TRBJ1-4|TRBV3-1/TRBV3-2|few|TRBD1
CASSATGGREKLFF
TGTGCCAGCAGCGCGACAGGGGGACGGGAAAAACTGTTTTTT
>TRBJ1-5|TRBV10-3|once|-
CAISDKGRDQPQHF
TGTGCCATCAGTGATAAAGGGCGGGATCAGCCCCAGCATTTT
>TRBJ1-1|TRBV15|-|-
CATSRDQVTLEAFF
TGTGCCACCAGCAGAGATCAGGTCACCCTTGAAGCTTTCTTT
>TRBJ1-2|TRBV19|-|-
CASSITWDANYGYTF
TGTGCCAGTAGTATCACCTGGGACGCTAACTATGGCTACACCTTC
>TRBJ1-3|TRBV5-5|-|-
CASSLRRAQGNTIYF
TGTGCCAGCAGCTTGAGGCGGGCCCAGGGAAACACCATATATTTT
>TRBJ1-2|TRBV10-3|few|-
CAISDQGTYGYTF
TGTGCCATCAGTGATCAGGGTACCTATGGCTACACCTTC
>TRBJ2-1|TRBV2|-|-
CASTEQGSAYNEQFF
TGTGCCAGCACCGAACAGGGTTCTGCCTACAATGAGCAGTTCTTC
>TRBJ1-4|TRBV2|-|-
CASSTEEKLFF
TGTGCCAGCAGCACCGAAGAAAAACTGTTTTTT
>TRBJ1-4|TRBV7-8|-|-
CASSPFVLNEKLFF
TGTGCCAGCAGCCCCTTCGTCCTTAATGAAAAACTGTTTTTT
>TRBJ1-2|TRBV19|few|TRBD1
CASSRDRRNYGYTF
TGTGCCAGTAGCCGGGACAGAAGAAACTATGGCTACACCTTC
>TRBJ2-6|TRBV27|-|TRBD1
CASSSQGLGANVLTF
TGTGCCAGCAGTTCACAGGGGCTTGGGGCCAACGTCCTGACTTTC
>TRBJ1-2|TRBV28|once|TRBD1
CASSRQGYGYTF
TGTGCCAGCAGTCGACAGGGGTATGGCTACACCTTC
>TRBJ2-3|TRBV3-1/TRBV3-2|-|-
CASSRDGGPTDTQYF
TGTGCCAGCAGCCGGGACGGGGGGCCCACAGATACGCAGTATTTT
>TRBJ1-4|TRBV30|once|-
CAWTRAGEGNFEKLFF
TGTGCCTGGACGCGCGCGGGGGAGGGGAATTTTGAAAAACTGTTTTTT
>TRBJ1-3|TRBV5-1|-|TRBD1
CASSPNRGPGNTIYF
TGCGCCAGCAGCCCCAACAGGGGGCCTGGAAACACCATATATTTT
>TRBJ1-1|TRBV6-2/TRBV6-3|once|-
CASSRGGLSGEDTAFF
TGTGCCAGCAGTCGTGGGGGGCTAAGCGGGGAAGACACGGCTTTCTTT
>TRBJ1-1|TRBV2|-|-
CASMSTENTEAFF
TGTGCCAGCATGTCGACAGAGAACACTGAAGCTTTCTTT
>TRBJ1-2|TRBV5-1|-|-
CASSSSTANYGYTF
TGCGCCAGCAGCTCCTCGACAGCTAACTATGGCTACACCTTC
>TRBJ1-1|TRBV13|-|-
CASSPDTGWPEAFF
TGTGCCAGCAGCCCTGACACAGGGTGGCCTGAAGCTTTCTTT
>TRBJ1-5|TRBV30|-|-
CAWSETGVQPQHF
TGTGCCTGGAGTGAGACAGGAGTTCAGCCCCAGCATTTT
>TRBJ2-5|TRBV30|-|-
CAWRKDRRPEYF
TGTGCCTGGAGGAAAGACAGGCGTCCCGAGTACTTC
>TRBJ1-6|TRBV6-5|-|-
CASSPLGSSPLHF
TGTGCCAGCAGTCCTTTGGGGAGTTCACCCCTCCACTTT
>TRBJ2-7|TRBV18|-|-
CASSPQDRLITYEQYF
TGTGCCAGCTCACCTCAGGACAGACTAATCACCTACGAGCAGTACTTC
>TRBJ2-3|TRBV30|-|-
CAWSYFSGTDTQYF
TGTGCCTGGAGCTACTTCTCAGGCACAGATACGCAGTATTTT
>TRBJ2-1|TRBV6-6|-|-
CASSTRDEQFF
TGTGCCAGCAGCACCCGCGATGAGCAGTTCTTC
>TRBJ1-4|TRBV21-1|-|-
CASSKEETGGPNEKLFF
TGTGCCAGCAGCAAAGAGGAAACGGGTGGCCCTAATGAAAAACTGTTTTTT
>TRBJ1-1|TRBV4-2|-|-
CASSQDQTGEAFF
TGTGCCAGCAGCCAAGATCAAACGGGGGAAGCTTTCTTT
>TRBJ1-2|TRBV30|-|TRBD1
CAWAWKGTGGWANYGYTF
TGTGCCTGGGCTTGGAAAGGGACAGGGGGGTGGGCTAACTATGGCTACACCTTC
>TRBJ1-1|TRBV20-1|once|-
CSARDGGF
TGCAGTGCTAGAGATGGGGGATTT
>TRBJ1-2|TRBV25-1|-|TRBD1
CASGTDRGRHGYTF
TGTGCCAGCGGTACGGACAGGGGGCGTCATGGCTACACCTTC
>TRBJ2-3|TRBV5-8|-|-
CASSLVGQGKDTQYF
TGTGCCAGCAGCTTGGTTGGGCAGGGAAAGGATACGCAGTATTTT
>TRBJ1-4|TRBV7-2|-|-
CASSLSTSILEKLFF
TGTGCCAGCAGCTTAAGCACATCGATACTTGAAAAACTGTTTTTT
>TRBJ2-1|TRBV12-3/TRBV12-4|-|-
CASSLGTWEQFF
TGTGCCAGCAGTTTAGGGACGTGGGAGCAGTTCTTC
>TRBJ2-5|TRBV7-6|once|TRBD2
CASSLPDGAGAQYF
TGTGCCAGCAGCTTACCGGACGGGGCGGGGGCCCAGTACTTC
>TRBJ2-1|TRBV20-1|-|TRBD1
CSASGGQLLYNEQFF
TGCAGTGCTAGTGGGGGACAGCTCCTATACAATGAGCAGTTCTTC
>TRBJ1-1|TRBV4-1|-|TRBD1
CASSQEVTGDTEAFF
TGCGCCAGCAGCCAAGAGGTTACAGGGGACACTGAAGCTTTCTTT
>TRBJ1-1|TRBV10-3|-|TRBD1
CAISETGTGWAGAFF
TGTGCCATCAGTGAAACCGGGACAGGGTGGGCTGGAGCTTTCTTT
>TRBJ2-3|TRBV2|-|-
CASRGGPGDTQYF
TGTGCCAGCAGAGGGGGGCCCGGAGATACGCAGTATTTT
>TRBJ2-7|TRBV19|-|-
CASSSGESYEQYF
TGTGCCAGTAGTTCCGGGGAATCCTACGAGCAGTACTTC
>TRBJ1-4|TRBV28|-|-
CASSTNQGPPFNEKLFF
TGTGCCAGCAGCACCAACCAGGGGCCCCCCTTCAATGAAAAACTGTTTTTT
>TRBJ1-3|TRBV12-3/TRBV12-4|once|-
CASSLGAIYF
TGTGCCAGCAGTTTAGGGGCCATATATTTT
>TRBJ2-2|TRBV5-1|once|-
CASSLGGAGRTGELFF
TGCGCCAGCAGCTTGGGAGGGGCGGGTCGAACCGGGGAGCTGTTTTTT
>TRBJ1-6|TRBV19|-|-
CASNQQGYNSPLHF
TGTGCCAGTAATCAACAAGGATATAATTCACCCCTCCACTTT
>TRBJ1-2|TRBV11-3|-|-
CASSLDIGAGYTF
TGTGCCAGCAGCTTAGATATAGGGGCTGGCTACACCTTC
>TRBJ1-1|TRBV20-1|-|TRBD1
CSASATPGQGGTEAFF
TGCAGTGCTAGTGCCACCCCGGGACAGGGCGGCACTGAAGCTTTCTTT
>TRBJ1-5|TRBV28|-|-
CASSEGSQPQHF
TGTGCCAGCAGTGAAGGCTCCCAGCCCCAGCATTTT
>TRBJ1-2|TRBV19|-|-
CASSLQRGANYGYTF
TGTGCCAGTAGTCTTCAAAGGGGGGCTAACTATGGCTACACCTTC
>TRBJ2-7|TRBV27|-|TRBD2
CASSLFRGGATEQYF
TGTGCCAGCAGTTTATTCCGCGGGGGGGCCACCGAGCAGTACTTC